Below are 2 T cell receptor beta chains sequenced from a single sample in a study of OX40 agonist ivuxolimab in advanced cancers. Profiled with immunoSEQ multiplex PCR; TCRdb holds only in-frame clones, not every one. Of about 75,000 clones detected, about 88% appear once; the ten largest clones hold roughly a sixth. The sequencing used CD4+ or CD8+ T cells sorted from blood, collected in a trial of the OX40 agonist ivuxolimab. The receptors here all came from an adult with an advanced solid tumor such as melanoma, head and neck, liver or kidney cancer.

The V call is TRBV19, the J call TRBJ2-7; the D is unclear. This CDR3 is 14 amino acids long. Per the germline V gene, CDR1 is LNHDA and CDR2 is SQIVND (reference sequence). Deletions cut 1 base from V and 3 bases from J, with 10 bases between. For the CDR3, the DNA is TGTGCCAGTAGTATAGCCCCCGGTAACTACGAGCAGTACTTC. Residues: CASSIAPGNYEQYF.

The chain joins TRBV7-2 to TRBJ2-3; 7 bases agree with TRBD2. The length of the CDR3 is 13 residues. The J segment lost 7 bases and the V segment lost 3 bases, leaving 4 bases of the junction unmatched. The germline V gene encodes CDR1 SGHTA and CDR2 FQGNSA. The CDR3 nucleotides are TGTGCCAGCAGCTTGACTAGCATGAATACGCAGTATTTT. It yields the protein CASSLTSMNTQYF. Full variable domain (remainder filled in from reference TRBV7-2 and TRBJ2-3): GAGVSQSPSNKVTEKGKDVELRCDPISGHTALYWYRQSLGQGLEFLIYFQGNSAPDKSGLPSDRFSAERTGGSVSTLTIQRTQQEDSAVYLCASSLTSMNTQYFGPGTRLTVL.